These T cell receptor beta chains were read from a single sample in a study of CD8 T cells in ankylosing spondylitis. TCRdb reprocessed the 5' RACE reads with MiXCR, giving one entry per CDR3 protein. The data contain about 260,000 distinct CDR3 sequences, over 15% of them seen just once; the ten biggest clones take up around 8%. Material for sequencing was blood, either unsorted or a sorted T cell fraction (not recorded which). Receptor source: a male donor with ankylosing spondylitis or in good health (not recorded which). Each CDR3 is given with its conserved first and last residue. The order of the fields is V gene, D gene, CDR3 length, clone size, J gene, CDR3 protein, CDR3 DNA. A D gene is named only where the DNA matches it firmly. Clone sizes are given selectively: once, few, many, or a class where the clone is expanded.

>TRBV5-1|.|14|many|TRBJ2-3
CASSLGTYTDTQYF
TGCGCCAGCAGCTTGGGGACCTACACAGATACGCAGTATTTT
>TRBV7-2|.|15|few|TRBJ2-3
CASSSPGAPTDTQYF
TGTGCCAGCAGCTCCCCAGGGGCCCCGACAGATACGCAGTATTTT
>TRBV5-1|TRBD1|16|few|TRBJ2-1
CASSLEGQGVGNEQFF
TGCGCCAGCAGCTTGGAAGGACAGGGCGTTGGGAATGAGCAGTTCTTC
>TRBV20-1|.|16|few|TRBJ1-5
CSARVPSGAGNQPQHF
TGCAGTGCTAGAGTCCCATCTGGGGCGGGCAATCAGCCCCAGCATTTT
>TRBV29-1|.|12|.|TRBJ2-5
CSARQAQETQYF
TGCAGCGCCCGACAGGCACAAGAGACCCAGTACTTC
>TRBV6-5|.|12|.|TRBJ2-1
CASSYYADEQFF
TGTGCCAGCAGTTACTACGCCGATGAGCAGTTCTTC
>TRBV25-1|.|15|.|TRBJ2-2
CASSEGGARPAELFF
TGTGCCAGCAGTGAAGGGGGGGCCAGACCCGCGGAGCTGTTTTTT
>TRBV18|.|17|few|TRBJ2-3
CASPLTGTEGGTDTQYF
TGTGCCAGCCCCCTTACCGGGACCGAGGGCGGCACAGATACGCAGTATTTT
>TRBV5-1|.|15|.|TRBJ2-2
CASSSVFRPAGELFF
TGCGCCAGCAGCTCTGTCTTCCGGCCTGCCGGGGAGCTGTTTTTT
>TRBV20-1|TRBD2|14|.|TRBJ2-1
CSAWTSGRLNEQFF
TGCAGTGCTTGGACTAGCGGGAGACTAAATGAGCAGTTCTTC
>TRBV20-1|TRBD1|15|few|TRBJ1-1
CSAGTGTGVRHEAFF
TGCAGTGCTGGGACCGGGACAGGGGTTCGGCATGAAGCTTTCTTT
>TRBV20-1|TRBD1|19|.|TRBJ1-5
CSASSWGTGDFSSNQPQHF
TGCAGTGCTAGTTCATGGGGGACAGGGGATTTCTCTAGCAATCAGCCCCAGCATTTT
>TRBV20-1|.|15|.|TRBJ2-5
CSAIKPGRTQETQYF
TGCAGTGCTATAAAGCCTGGACGAACCCAAGAGACCCAGTACTTC
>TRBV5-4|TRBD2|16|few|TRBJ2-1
CASSLRSRGGDNEQFF
TGTGCCAGCAGCTTGCGTAGCCGGGGGGGAGACAATGAGCAGTTCTTC
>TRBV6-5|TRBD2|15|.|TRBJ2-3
CASSYGGGATDTQYF
TGTGCCAGCAGTTACGGCGGGGGGGCTACAGATACGCAGTATTTT
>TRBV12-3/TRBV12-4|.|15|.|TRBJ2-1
CASSLSSPEYNEQFF
TGTGCCAGCAGTTTATCCAGTCCCGAGTACAATGAGCAGTTCTTC
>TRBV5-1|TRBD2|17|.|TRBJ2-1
CASSLAPTSGSYNEQFF
TGCGCCAGCAGCTTGGCCCCGACTAGCGGGAGCTACAATGAGCAGTTCTTC
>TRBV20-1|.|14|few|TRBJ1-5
CSALPRTGVRPQHF
TGCAGTGCTCTTCCACGGACCGGGGTGAGGCCCCAGCATTTT
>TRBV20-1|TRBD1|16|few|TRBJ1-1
CSASTGQRNMNTEAFF
TGCAGTGCTAGCACGGGACAGAGGAATATGAACACTGAAGCTTTCTTT
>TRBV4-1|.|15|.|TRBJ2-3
CASNPQGGGTDTQYF
TGCGCCAGCAACCCTCAGGGGGGGGGCACAGATACGCAGTATTTT
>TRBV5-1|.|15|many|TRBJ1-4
CASSLGSQGREKLFF
TGCGCCAGCAGCTTGGGGTCCCAGGGACGAGAAAAACTGTTTTTT
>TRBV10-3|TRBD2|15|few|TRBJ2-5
CAIRPGLADQETQYF
TGTGCCATCAGACCGGGACTAGCGGACCAAGAGACCCAGTACTTC
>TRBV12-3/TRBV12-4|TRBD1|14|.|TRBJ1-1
CASSLLGQGTEAFF
TGTGCCAGCAGTTTACTGGGACAGGGGACTGAAGCTTTCTTT
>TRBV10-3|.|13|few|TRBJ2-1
CAISISSYNEQFF
TGTGCCATCAGTATATCCTCGTACAATGAGCAGTTCTTC
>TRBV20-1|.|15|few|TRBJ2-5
CSARDEAPSQETQYF
TGCAGTGCTAGAGACGAGGCTCCCTCTCAAGAGACCCAGTACTTC
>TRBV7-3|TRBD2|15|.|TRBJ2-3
CASSVAGYRTDTQYF
TGTGCCAGCAGCGTAGCGGGCTACCGCACAGATACGCAGTATTTT
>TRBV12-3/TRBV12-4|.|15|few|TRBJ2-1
CASNPGGTTYNEQFF
TGTGCCAGCAACCCTGGGGGGACAACCTACAATGAGCAGTTCTTC